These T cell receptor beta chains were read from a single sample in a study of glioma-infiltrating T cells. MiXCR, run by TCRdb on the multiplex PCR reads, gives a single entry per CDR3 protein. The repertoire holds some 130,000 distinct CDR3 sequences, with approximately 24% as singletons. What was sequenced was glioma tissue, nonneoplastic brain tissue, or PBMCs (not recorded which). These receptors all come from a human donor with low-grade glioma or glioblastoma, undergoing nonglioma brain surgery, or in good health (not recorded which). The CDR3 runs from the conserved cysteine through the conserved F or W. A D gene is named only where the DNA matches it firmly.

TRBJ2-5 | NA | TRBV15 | CATSRTGETKETQYF
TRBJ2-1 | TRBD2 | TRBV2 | CASRRTSGGRNEQFF
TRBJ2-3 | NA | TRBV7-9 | CASSSGGTDTQYF
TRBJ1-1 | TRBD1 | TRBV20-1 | CRAPGQGIGTEAFF
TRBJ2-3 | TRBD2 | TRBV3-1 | CASSQTSGDLTDTQYF
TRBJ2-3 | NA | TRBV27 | CASSPGGRVTDTQYF
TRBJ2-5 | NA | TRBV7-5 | CISVSEAPPAERGEETQYF
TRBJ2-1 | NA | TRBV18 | CASSPVPGSYNEQFF
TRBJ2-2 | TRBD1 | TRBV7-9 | CASSTGQGNTGELFF
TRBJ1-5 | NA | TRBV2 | CASSETRVQPQHF
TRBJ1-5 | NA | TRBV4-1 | CASSQDRTDPNQPQHF
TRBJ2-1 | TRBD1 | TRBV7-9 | CASSLVVQGALSSYNEQFF
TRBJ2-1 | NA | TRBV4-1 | CATGIPGNEQFF
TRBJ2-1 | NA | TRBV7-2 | CASTPGAPYNEQFF
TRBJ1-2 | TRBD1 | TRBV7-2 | CASSLVQGVYGYTF
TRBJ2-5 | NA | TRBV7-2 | CASSMGYQETQYF
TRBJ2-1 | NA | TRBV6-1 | CASGPAPYNEQFF
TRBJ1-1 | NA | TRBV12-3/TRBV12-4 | CASSFGPGNTEAFF
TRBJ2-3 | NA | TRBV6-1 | CASSGTVEDTQYF